This T cell receptor beta chain came from a study of CD8 T cells in ankylosing spondylitis. Whole-study findings and limits: Seemingly distinctive of ankylosing spondylitis blood was a TCR beta motif formed by eight highly homologous variants.

The CDR3 length is 14 residues. The junction had 4 bases not matched to a gene; V was cut back by 3 bases and J by 6 bases. Per the germline V gene, CDR1 is MGHDK and CDR2 is SYGVNS. This clonotype turned up a few times. As yet, its antigen is unknown. Preparation of TCR beta libraries was done by quantitative 5'-RACE with molecular barcodes. TCRdb re-derived calls from the 5' RACE reads in MiXCR, one entry per CDR3 protein. The table includes some 400,000 distinct CDR3 sequences, approximately 20% detected once. Sequencing used blood, either unsorted or a sorted T cell fraction (not recorded which). This clonotype was obtained from a male donor with ankylosing spondylitis. The rearrangement joins TRBV25-1 to TRBJ1-2; 10 bases match TRBD1. This CDR3 reads CASSELDRGDGYTF. The CDR3 DNA sequence: TGTGCCAGCAGTGAGCTGGACAGGGGGGATGGCTACACCTTC.